The TCR beta chain described here comes from a study of blood T cell repertoires in COVID-19. The overall study: From T cells, B-cell-depleted T cells, or PBMCs came the material, which was cDNA or gDNA.

The study recruited people aged roughly 18 to 100 years across around 24 US areas. V dropped 3 bases and J dropped 10 bases, with 15 bases sitting between them. Per the germline V gene, CDR1 is SGHTA and CDR2 is FQGNSA. The CDR3 is 13 amino acids. The authors' processing: Reference gene primer amplification in the assay estimated nucleated cell counts. Data came from immunoSEQ multiplex PCR; TCRdb stores just in-frame clones and leaves some out. The V and J calls and the clone size are those of that table, but D and trimming were determined from the DNA. This table holds 350,000 to 400,000 clones, approximately 87% found once.

V is TRBV7-2 and J is TRBJ1-1, with a tentative D call TRBD1 (6 bases). The TCR sequence derives from a woman between 25 and 40 years old with acute COVID-19. Sequencing was carried out using PBMCs or T cells enriched from blood (not recorded which). The DNA of the CDR3 is TGTGCCAGCAGCTTCCTGAACAGGGCAGCAGCTTTCTTT. Amino acid sequence: CASSFLNRAAAFF.